Below are 3 T cell receptor beta chains sequenced from a single sample in a study of OX40 agonist ivuxolimab in advanced cancers. The assay was immunoSEQ multiplex PCR, and TCRdb's table has in-frame clones only and misses some. This sample yields some 45,000 clones, of which roughly 82% are seen a single time; about 2% belongs to the top ten. This sample comprised CD4+ or CD8+ T cells sorted from blood, obtained in a trial of the OX40 agonist ivuxolimab. The receptors come from an adult with an advanced solid tumor such as melanoma, head and neck, liver or kidney cancer.

The chain couples TRBV27 to TRBJ2-7, with 10 bases identical to TRBD1. Trimming at V came to 5 bases and at J to 2 bases, leaving 6 bases not matched to a gene. This CDR3 comprises 15 residues. Germline CDR1 MNHEY, CDR2 SMNVEV (reference sequence). The CDR3 DNA reads TGTGCCAGCAGTGCGCCGGGACAGGGGACCTACGAGCAGTACTTC. Protein product: CASSAPGQGTYEQYF.

This clone occurred a few times. This chain links TRBV29-1 with TRBJ2-1; 7 bases fit TRBD1. The germline V gene has CDR1 SQVTM and CDR2 ANQGSEA. Trimming took 6 bases from V and 1 from J; bases not matched to a gene: 6. This CDR3 contains 14 residues. CDR3 amino acids: CSVLGGLSYNEQFF. CDR3 nucleotides: TGCAGCGTACTAGGGGGCCTGTCCTACAATGAGCAGTTCTTC.

The rearrangement joins TRBV27 to TRBJ1-2; tentative D call: TRBD1 (6 bases). V was clipped by 6 bases and J by 5 bases, with 16 bases between them. Germline CDR1 reads MNHEY; CDR2 reads SMNVEV (reference sequence). The length of the CDR3 is 14 residues. The DNA of the CDR3 is TGTGCCAGCAGCTCCGCAGGGAGGGGGTATGGCTACACCTTC. The encoded protein is CASSSAGRGYGYTF.